The rows below give T cell receptor beta chains drawn from one sample of a study of blood T cell repertoires in COVID-19. Data came from immunoSEQ multiplex PCR; TCRdb stores just in-frame clones and leaves some out. The sample records over 95,000 clones, 85% to 90% being singletons. Sequencing input: peripheral blood. The receptors originated from a human donor with acute or convalescent COVID-19. The donor label of this sample is uncertain. Both conserved end residues are trimmed from each CDR3. Fields, in order: V gene, J gene, CDR3 protein.

TRBV7-2	TRBJ1-5	ASSLEGTGNQPQH
TRBV5-1	TRBJ2-2	ASSRGLEEAGELF
TRBV18	TRBJ2-7	ASSASRPGEQY
TRBV28	TRBJ1-1	ASKTWTGRGNSEAF
TRBV19	TRBJ2-7	ASRRSGLAVSYEQY
TRBV30	TRBJ1-6	AWIKIDGLNSPLH
TRBV5-1	TRBJ2-1	ASSLGTSSYNEQF
TRBV5-1	TRBJ1-1	ASSLLGQGASAEAF
TRBV3-1/TRBV3-2	TRBJ2-2	ASSPTGMNTGELF
TRBV28	TRBJ1-5	ASRPDSLSRAQH
TRBV28	TRBJ2-3	ASTSPTDTQY
TRBV7-8	TRBJ1-1	ASSLGPVGAF
TRBV15	TRBJ1-2	ATSSFTGTANYGYT
TRBV20-1	TRBJ1-2	SASWLPQGGDYYGYT
TRBV12-3/TRBV12-4	TRBJ1-1	ASSSTRVAF
TRBV12-3/TRBV12-4	TRBJ2-1	ASTVNEQF
TRBV7-9	TRBJ2-1	ASSSQRLADYNEQF
TRBV2	TRBJ1-3	ASGGAGGNTIY
TRBV6-2/TRBV6-3	TRBJ2-1	ASSNRQGLLNEQF
TRBV9	TRBJ1-6	ASNRVNSPLH
TRBV7-2	TRBJ2-2	ASSLGGAGGRDTGELF
TRBV4-3	TRBJ2-7	ASSQRLGGSEGYEQY
TRBV30	TRBJ1-1	AWSVQDTGF
TRBV5-1	TRBJ2-7	ASSLAGDTYEQY
TRBV19	TRBJ1-2	ASRVRDRGDYGYT
TRBV28	TRBJ2-7	ASDPGHRAGGQY
TRBV28	TRBJ1-1	ASSLWGDRDTEAF
TRBV7-8	TRBJ2-5	ASSIDWGGGETQY
TRBV21-1	TRBJ2-5	ASSKVPRQGQGHETQY
TRBV7-2	TRBJ2-3	ASSPGLALDTQY
TRBV30	TRBJ1-4	AWSWQTTNEKLF
TRBV6-2/TRBV6-3	TRBJ1-5	ASSYSPGGDQPQH
TRBV25-1	TRBJ2-7	ATTLAGTYEQY
TRBV7-3	TRBJ2-2	ASSWDWTNTGELF
TRBV29-1	TRBJ2-3	SASPGTPTGDTQY
TRBV6-5	TRBJ1-4	ASNARGTNEKLF
TRBV11-3	TRBJ1-6	ASSLRRDSPLH
TRBV7-2	TRBJ1-5	ASSLVGSSGNQPQH
TRBV7-2	TRBJ1-5	ASSLEGRASNQPQH
TRBV6-5	TRBJ2-7	ASRGTGYEQY
TRBV19	TRBJ2-1	ASRGLAVYNEQF
TRBV3-1/TRBV3-2	TRBJ1-5	ASSRTGSSNQPQH
TRBV5-6	TRBJ2-7	ASSLVAGVFEQY
TRBV19	TRBJ1-5	ASSEGAGQPQH
TRBV7-6	TRBJ2-3	ASGGDKRNTDTQY
TRBV28	TRBJ1-2	ASSLSRGYIYGYT
TRBV5-1	TRBJ1-1	ASSITGTGNTEAF
TRBV21-1	TRBJ2-3	ASSKGGQGCCEVPTDTQY
TRBV6-2/TRBV6-3	TRBJ2-3	ASSRRFSDTQY
TRBV4-3	TRBJ2-7	ASSQESGGPDEQY
TRBV7-2	TRBJ1-1	ASSLDYPVGAF
TRBV6-5	TRBJ2-1	ASSYSSGRQVQF
TRBV11-2	TRBJ1-5	ASSVNLDQPQH
TRBV4-1	TRBJ2-2	ASSHPFSRTGTGELF